The 8 T cell receptor beta chains below were found in one sample sequenced in a study of blood T cell repertoires in COVID-19. The repertoire was sequenced with immunoSEQ multiplex PCR; TCRdb's copy has only in-frame clones and lacks some. The sample consists of fewer than 300,000 clones, about 89% of them appearing once. The material sequenced was peripheral blood. Receptors were obtained from a woman aged 25 to 39 with COVID-19, enrolled during active disease.

The V and J genes are TRBV5-5 and TRBJ1-2; tentatively, D is TRBD1 (6 bases). The V gene lost 4 bases and the J gene lost 8 bases, with 21 bases spanning the gap. The germline CDR1 and CDR2 sequences are SGHKS and YYEKEE (reference sequence). CDR3 length: 15 residues. The CDR3 nucleotides read TGTGCCAGCAGCCGTCCGGCGGGGGCGATCGACGGCTACACCTTC. Encoded protein: CASSRPAGAIDGYTF.

This chain links TRBV19 with TRBJ1-5, with D possibly TRBD1 on 6 matching bases. The V end was cut by 9 bases, the J end by 3 bases, with 12 bases between. This CDR3 contains 13 residues. Germline assignment: CDR1 LNHDA and CDR2 SQIVND (reference sequence). CDR3 in DNA: TGTGCCAGCCGGGACAACAACAATCAGCCCCAGCATTTT. Its protein is CASRDNNNQPQHF.

This chain links TRBV2 with TRBJ2-7, with 8 bases that match TRBD1. J lost 2 bases, V lost 6 bases, and 9 bases had no gene match. The CDR3 sequence is 15 residues long. In germline, CDR1 is SNHLY, CDR2 FYNNEI. CDR3 region: CASSLGQGWTYEQYF. The CDR3 region has the DNA TGTGCCAGCAGCCTAGGACAGGGATGGACCTACGAGCAGTACTTC.

The V and J genes are TRBV7-9 and TRBJ2-7, with 9 bases lining up with TRBD2. Germline V lookup: CDR1 SEHNR, CDR2 FQNEAQ (reference sequence). V lost 8 bases and J lost 0; bases outside the gene matches: 5. The CDR3 totals 14 residues. DNA for the CDR3: TGTGCCAGCCGACGGACTAGCGACTCCTACGAGCAGTACTTC. This gives the protein CASRRTSDSYEQYF.

This sequence joins TRBV9 and TRBJ1-2; maybe TRBD1 (5 bases). The CDR3 is made up of 12 amino acids. The germline gives CDR1 SGDLS, CDR2 YYNGEE. Trimming shortened V by 0 bases and J by 10 bases, and 10 bases separated the two germline ends. CDR3 nucleotide sequence: TGTGCCAGCAGCGTAGATTTAGGGGACTACACCTTC. Protein sequence: CASSVDLGDYTF.

This chain links TRBV3-1 (or the pseudogene TRBV3-2) with TRBJ1-4; D perhaps matches TRBD1 (5 bases). Germline CDR1 LGHDT, CDR2 YNNKEL (reference sequence). Trimming stripped 3 bases from V and 7 bases from J, with 12 bases between. The CDR3 is made up of 14 amino acids. The CDR3 region has the DNA TGTGCCAGCAGCCACCGCCAGGGAGGTGAAAAACTGTTTTTT. Translated, it gives CASSHRQGGEKLFF.

The genes are TRBV15 and TRBJ2-5; 9 bases match TRBD1. This CDR3 has 15 amino acids. V lost 3 bases and J lost 1; bases outside the gene matches: 3. Germline V gene lookup returns CDR1 LNHNV and CDR2 YYDKDF (reference sequence). The CDR3 sequence is CATSRLTGGQETQYF. For the CDR3, the DNA is TGTGCCACCAGCAGGTTGACAGGGGGCCAAGAGACCCAGTACTTC.

CDR3 protein: CASSPFWGQGVTEAFF. In DNA form, the CDR3 reads TGTGCCAGCTCACCCTTTTGGGGACAGGGAGTCACTGAAGCTTTCTTT. The V gene is TRBV18, the J gene TRBJ1-1, with 9 nucleotides matching TRBD1. CDR1 and CDR2 (germline): KGHSH, LQKENI. After removal of 3 bases from V and 4 bases from J, the junction contained 9 bases not matched to a gene. The CDR3 is 16 amino acids.